The entry that follows covers one T cell receptor (beta chain) sequence. Stated time point: baseline pretreatment blood. Documented treatment: 15 Gy SBRT to primary tumor, nephrectomy 4 weeks later. Radiation-treated patients gave blood at baseline, week 2 and week 4. Germline assignment: CDR1 LNHDA and CDR2 SQIVND (reference sequence). V was clipped by 5 bases and J by 9 bases, with 8 bases between them. There are 12 residues in the CDR3. Libraries were prepared by immunoSEQ multiplex PCR; TCRdb keeps only in-frame clonotypes and omits some of them. The sample has 150,000 or so clones; 88% are singletons. These data are taken from a study of radiation and T cells in renal cell carcinoma.

The rearrangement joins TRBV19 to TRBJ1-6; D unresolved. The starting material was blood, obtained from a patient whose treatment included radiotherapy and nephrectomy. This TCR was recovered from a woman in her 70s with renal cell carcinoma. As DNA, the CDR3 is TGTGCCAGTAGTTTTCGGCGTTCACCCCTCCACTTT. Protein product: CASSFRRSPLHF.